A selection of T cell receptor beta chains follows, all from one sample in a study of sequential checkpoint blockade in melanoma. Assay: immunoSEQ multiplex PCR; the TCRdb copy retains only in-frame clones and omits some. The sample contains 15,000 to 20,000 clones, around two thirds of which appear only once. Here the sequenced sample was CD8+ T cells sorted from blood (inferred from file names), taken from a patient given nivolumab and ipilimumab in sequence. These receptors were taken from a human donor with melanoma. Both conserved end residues are part of each CDR3. A D gene is named only where the DNA matches it firmly. Not every row has a clone size; where given, it reads once, few, many or a size class.

D gene	clone size	V gene	J gene	CDR3 protein	CDR3 DNA
NA	NA	TRBV6-5	TRBJ2-2	CASSYSGGTGELFF	TGTGCCAGCAGTTACTCGGGGGGCACCGGGGAGCTGTTTTTT
TRBD1	few	TRBV27	TRBJ1-1	CASRPGQGPPEAFF	TGTGCCAGCAGGCCGGGACAGGGGCCGCCTGAAGCTTTCTTT
TRBD2	NA	TRBV7-3	TRBJ2-7	CASSPGRGGYEQYF	TGTGCCAGCAGCCCGGGGAGGGGAGGATACGAGCAGTACTTC
NA	NA	TRBV5-1	TRBJ2-7	CASSLSRHIYEQYF	TGCGCCAGCAGCTTGTCCAGGCACATCTACGAGCAGTACTTC
TRBD1	NA	TRBV5-6	TRBJ1-2	CASSSWGVLVGQGYGYTF	TGTGCCAGCAGCTCCTGGGGGGTCCTTGTGGGACAGGGATATGGCTACACCTTC
NA	NA	TRBV9	TRBJ1-1	CASSVAWGGQNTEAFF	TGTGCCAGCAGCGTAGCCTGGGGGGGCCAGAACACTGAAGCTTTCTTT
NA	few	TRBV7-6	TRBJ1-3	CASSLGSGQLTNTIYF	TGTGCCAGCAGCTTAGGGTCAGGACAACTTACGAACACCATATATTTT
NA	NA	TRBV7-2	TRBJ1-1	CASSDGWRATEAFF	TGTGCCAGCAGCGATGGGTGGCGGGCCACTGAAGCTTTCTTT
TRBD2	NA	TRBV4-1	TRBJ2-2	CASSHPGGGNTGELFF	TGCGCCAGCAGCCACCCAGGCGGGGGTAACACCGGGGAGCTGTTTTTT
TRBD1	NA	TRBV28	TRBJ2-2	CASSLWDRENTGELFF	TGTGCCAGCAGTTTATGGGACAGGGAGAACACCGGGGAGCTGTTTTTT
NA	NA	TRBV5-6	TRBJ1-3	CASSLALVTDSHYF	TGTGCCAGCAGCTTGGCCCTGGTCACAGACAGTCACTATTTT
NA	NA	TRBV7-9	TRBJ2-1	CASSYTGSSYNEQFF	TGTGCCAGCAGCTATACAGGGAGCTCCTACAATGAGCAGTTCTTC
TRBD1	few	TRBV4-2	TRBJ1-6	CASSLSGAGQGNSPLHF	TGTGCCAGCAGCTTGTCGGGAGCTGGACAGGGGAATTCACCCCTCCACTTT
NA	few	TRBV29-1	TRBJ2-7	CSVLGAALGAYEQYF	TGCAGCGTTTTGGGGGCGGCACTGGGGGCCTACGAGCAGTACTTC
TRBD1	NA	TRBV7-3	TRBJ1-2	CASSLTGTGDGYTF	TGTGCCAGCAGCTTAACTGGGACAGGGGATGGCTACACCTTC
TRBD1	NA	TRBV27	TRBJ1-2	CASSSRTGGDGYTF	TGTGCCAGCAGTTCTCGGACAGGGGGCGATGGCTACACCTTC
TRBD1	few	TRBV4-1	TRBJ1-1	CASSLIRDRGQGTEAFF	TGCGCCAGCAGTCTTATACGGGACAGGGGGCAGGGCACTGAAGCTTTCTTT
TRBD1	few	TRBV28	TRBJ2-3	CASSLRQGSTDTQYF	TGTGCCAGCAGTCTACGACAGGGGTCAACAGATACGCAGTATTTT
NA	NA	TRBV9	TRBJ1-4	CASSAVAGREKEKLFF	TGTGCCAGCAGCGCGGTAGCGGGCAGGGAGAAAGAAAAACTGTTTTTT
NA	NA	TRBV6-7	TRBJ1-6	CASSYGGHPHSPLHF	TGTGCCAGCAGTTACGGAGGCCATCCCCATTCACCCCTCCACTTT
NA	medium-sized	TRBV6-4	TRBJ2-3	CASSARGGGDTQYF	TGTGCCAGCTCGGCCCGGGGAGGGGGAGATACGCAGTATTTT
NA	NA	TRBV7-2	TRBJ2-2	CASSFFGGTGELFF	TGTGCCAGCAGCTTCTTTGGCGGCACCGGGGAGCTGTTTTTT
NA	NA	TRBV2	TRBJ2-5	CAIIGGSGETQYF	TGTGCCATCATAGGGGGCAGCGGGGAGACCCAGTACTTC
TRBD1	NA	TRBV28	TRBJ1-1	CASSYTLSGGPNTEAFF	TGTGCCAGCAGTTATACCCTTTCAGGGGGCCCGAACACTGAAGCTTTCTTT
NA	NA	TRBV18	TRBJ2-5	CASSPRRGVETQYF	TGTGCCAGCTCACCACGGCGGGGTGTAGAGACCCAGTACTTC
TRBD2	NA	TRBV5-4	TRBJ2-2	CASSAGLAGGRSHYTGELFF	TGTGCCAGCAGCGCCGGACTAGCGGGGGGGCGGTCCCATTACACCGGGGAGCTGTTTTTT
TRBD2	few	TRBV7-2	TRBJ2-5	CASSSGTSAQETQYF	TGTGCCAGCAGTTCCGGGACTAGCGCCCAAGAGACCCAGTACTTC
NA	NA	TRBV7-9	TRBJ2-5	CASSYGETQYF	TGTGCCAGCAGCTACGGAGAGACCCAGTACTTC
TRBD2	NA	TRBV5-1	TRBJ2-7	CASSLVGEGFPYEQYF	TGCGCCAGCAGCTTGGTTGGGGAGGGGTTCCCCTACGAGCAGTACTTC
TRBD2	NA	TRBV19	TRBJ2-3	CASRAGALTDTQYF	TGTGCCAGTCGAGCGGGGGCGTTGACAGATACGCAGTATTTT
TRBD1	NA	TRBV6-1	TRBJ2-2	CASSADRISNTGELFF	TGTGCCAGCAGTGCGGACAGGATTTCGAACACCGGGGAGCTGTTTTTT
NA	few	TRBV4-2	TRBJ2-3	CASSLFRGVDTQYF	TGTGCCAGCAGCTTGTTCCGGGGAGTAGATACGCAGTATTTT
NA	NA	TRBV7-9	TRBJ1-2	CASNPPGERGYTF	TGTGCCAGCAACCCCCCTGGGGAGCGGGGCTACACCTTC
TRBD1	NA	TRBV18	TRBJ2-5	CASSSPTRDSQETQYF	TGTGCCAGCTCATCACCTACCCGGGACAGTCAAGAGACCCAGTACTTC
TRBD2	NA	TRBV7-8	TRBJ2-7	CASSPGLAGGPSSYEQYF	TGTGCCAGCAGCCCCGGACTAGCGGGGGGCCCTAGCTCCTACGAGCAGTACTTC
TRBD2	NA	TRBV23-1	TRBJ2-3	CASSPLAGGPRYTQYF	TGCGCCAGCAGTCCTCTAGCGGGGGGGCCACGATATACGCAGTATTTT
NA	NA	TRBV7-9	TRBJ1-3	CASSRQLEGNTIYF	TGTGCCAGCAGCAGACAGCTGGAAGGAAACACCATATATTTT
NA	few	TRBV5-3	TRBJ1-1	CASSLDVFTEAFF	TGTGCCAGCAGCTTGGATGTCTTCACTGAAGCTTTCTTT
TRBD1	few	TRBV6-1	TRBJ1-5	CASEFGQGEQPQHF	TGTGCCAGCGAATTCGGACAGGGGGAACAGCCCCAGCATTTT
NA	few	TRBV4-1	TRBJ1-4	CASSQVEPTTNEKLFF	TGCGCCAGCAGCCAAGTAGAACCTACAACTAATGAAAAACTGTTTTTT
NA	NA	TRBV7-9	TRBJ1-1	CASGAGGNTEAFF	TGTGCCTCGGGCGCGGGTGGGAACACTGAAGCTTTCTTT
NA	NA	TRBV27	TRBJ1-1	CASSLTGSGTEAFF	TGTGCCAGCAGTTTAACCGGGAGTGGCACTGAAGCTTTCTTT
NA	NA	TRBV4-3	TRBJ1-4	CASSQDLGRRANEKLFF	TGCGCCAGCAGCCAAGATCTGGGGAGACGGGCTAATGAAAAACTGTTTTTT
NA	NA	TRBV4-2	TRBJ2-7	CASSSSATGPYEQYF	TGTGCCAGCAGCTCGAGTGCAACAGGACCCTACGAGCAGTACTTC
NA	few	TRBV2	TRBJ1-1	CARNGGWTEAFF	TGTGCCAGGAACGGAGGGTGGACTGAAGCTTTCTTT
NA	NA	TRBV6-5	TRBJ2-1	CASTQGLSYNEQFF	TGTGCCAGCACCCAGGGTCTGTCCTACAATGAGCAGTTCTTC
NA	NA	TRBV7-8	TRBJ2-6	CASSSGGGANVLTF	TGTGCCAGCAGCTCCGGGGGTGGGGCCAACGTCCTGACTTTC
TRBD2	few	TRBV27	TRBJ2-3	CASSSPPGLAESTDTQYF	TGTGCCAGCAGCTCTCCCCCGGGACTAGCGGAAAGCACAGATACGCAGTATTTT
TRBD1	NA	TRBV10-2	TRBJ1-2	CASSGRDRSNYGYTF	TGCGCCAGCAGTGGGCGGGACAGGAGCAACTATGGCTACACCTTC
NA	NA	TRBV19	TRBJ1-4	CASSPYPLAGSSYEKLFF	TGTGCCAGTAGTCCTTACCCGTTAGCTGGGAGCTCCTATGAAAAACTGTTTTTT